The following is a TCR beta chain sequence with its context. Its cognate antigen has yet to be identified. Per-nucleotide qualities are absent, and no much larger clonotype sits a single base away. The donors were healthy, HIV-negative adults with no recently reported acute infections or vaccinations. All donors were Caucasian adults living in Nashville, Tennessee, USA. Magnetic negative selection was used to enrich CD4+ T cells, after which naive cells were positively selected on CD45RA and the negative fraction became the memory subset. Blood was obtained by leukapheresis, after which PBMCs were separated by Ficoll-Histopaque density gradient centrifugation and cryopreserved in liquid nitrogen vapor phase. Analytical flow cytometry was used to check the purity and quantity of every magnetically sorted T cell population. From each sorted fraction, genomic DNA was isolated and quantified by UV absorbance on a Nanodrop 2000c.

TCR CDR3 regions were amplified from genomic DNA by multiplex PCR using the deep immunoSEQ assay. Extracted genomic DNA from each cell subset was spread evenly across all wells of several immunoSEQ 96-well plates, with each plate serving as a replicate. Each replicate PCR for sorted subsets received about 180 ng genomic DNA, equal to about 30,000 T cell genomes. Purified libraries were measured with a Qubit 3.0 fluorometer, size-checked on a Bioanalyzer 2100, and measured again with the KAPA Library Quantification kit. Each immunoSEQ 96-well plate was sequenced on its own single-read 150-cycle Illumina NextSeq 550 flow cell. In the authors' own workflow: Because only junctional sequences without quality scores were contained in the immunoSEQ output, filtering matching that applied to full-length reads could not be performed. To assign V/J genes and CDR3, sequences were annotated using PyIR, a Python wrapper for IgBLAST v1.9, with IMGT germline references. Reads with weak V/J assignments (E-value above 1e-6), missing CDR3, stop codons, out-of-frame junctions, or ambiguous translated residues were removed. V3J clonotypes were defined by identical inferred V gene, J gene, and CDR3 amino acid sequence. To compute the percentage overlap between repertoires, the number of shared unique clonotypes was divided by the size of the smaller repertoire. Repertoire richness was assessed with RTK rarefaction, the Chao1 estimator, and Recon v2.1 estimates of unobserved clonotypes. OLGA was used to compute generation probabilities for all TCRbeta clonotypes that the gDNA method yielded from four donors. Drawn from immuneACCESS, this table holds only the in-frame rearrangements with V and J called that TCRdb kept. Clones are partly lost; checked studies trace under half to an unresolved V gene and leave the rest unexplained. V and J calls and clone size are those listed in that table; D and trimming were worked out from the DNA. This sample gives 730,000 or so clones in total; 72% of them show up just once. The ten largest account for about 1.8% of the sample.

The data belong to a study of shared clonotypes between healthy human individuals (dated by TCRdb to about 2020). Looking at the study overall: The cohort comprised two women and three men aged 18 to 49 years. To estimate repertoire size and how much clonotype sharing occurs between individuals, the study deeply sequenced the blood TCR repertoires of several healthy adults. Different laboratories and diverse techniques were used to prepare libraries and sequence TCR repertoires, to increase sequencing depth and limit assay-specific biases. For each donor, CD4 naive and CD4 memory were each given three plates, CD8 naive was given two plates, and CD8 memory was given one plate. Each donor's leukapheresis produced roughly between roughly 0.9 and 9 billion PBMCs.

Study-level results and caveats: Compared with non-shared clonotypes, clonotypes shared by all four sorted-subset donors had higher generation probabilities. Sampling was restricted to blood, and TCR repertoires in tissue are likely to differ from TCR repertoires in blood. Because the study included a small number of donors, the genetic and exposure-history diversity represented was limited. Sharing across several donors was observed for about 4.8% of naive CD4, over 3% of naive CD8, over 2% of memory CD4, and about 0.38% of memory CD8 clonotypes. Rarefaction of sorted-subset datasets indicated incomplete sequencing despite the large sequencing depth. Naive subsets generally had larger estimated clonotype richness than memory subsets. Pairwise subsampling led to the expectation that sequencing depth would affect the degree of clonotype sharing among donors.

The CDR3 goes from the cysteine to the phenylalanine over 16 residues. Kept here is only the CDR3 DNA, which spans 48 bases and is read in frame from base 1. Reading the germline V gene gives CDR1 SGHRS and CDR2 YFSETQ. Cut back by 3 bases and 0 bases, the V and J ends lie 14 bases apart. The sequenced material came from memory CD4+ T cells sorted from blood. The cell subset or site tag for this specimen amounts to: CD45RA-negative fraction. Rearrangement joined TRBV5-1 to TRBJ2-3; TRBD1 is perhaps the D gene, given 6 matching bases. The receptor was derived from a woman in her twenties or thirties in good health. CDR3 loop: CASSWGQSSSTDTQYF. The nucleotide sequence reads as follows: TGCGCCAGCAGCTGGGGGCAGTCGTCTAGCACAGATACGCAGTATTTT.